Below, one TCR beta chain is given with its context. Using about 220 ng DNA, tens of thousands of T cell genomes, the sorted-subset replicate PCRs were run. Some clones are missing from TCRdb's copy, which holds only in-frame ones; the method was immunoSEQ multiplex PCR. The table shows approximately 1.9 million clones, with 80% to 95% occurring only once. V lost 7 bases and J lost 0, with 19 bases in between. Germline CDR1 MDHEN, CDR2 SYDVKM. The CDR3 spans 17 residues. The sample comes from a study of shared clonotypes between healthy human individuals. Terminally differentiated effector memory CD45RA+ cells were excluded from the naive CD8 cells, which were CD45RO-negative and positively selected for CCR7.

Sample: naive CD8+ T cells from PBMCs. This clonotype was sampled from a man aged 18 to 30 in good health. Some clones in this sample may be carry-over from other donors' samples. This chain connects TRBV28 to TRBJ1-5; possibly TRBD1 for D (5 bases). The CDR3 sequence: CASTIGTEVYSNQPQHF. In DNA form, the CDR3 reads TGTGCCAGCACCATCGGGACCGAAGTGTATAGCAATCAGCCCCAGCATTTT.